This T cell receptor beta chain derives from a study of response to subunit inactivated influenza vaccine. Germline CDR1 is SGHTA and CDR2 is FQGNSA. The length of the CDR3 is 15 residues. Trimming removed 1 base from V and 0 bases from J, with 10 bases in between. Via MiXCR, TCRdb re-called the RT-PCR reads, giving one row per CDR3 protein. Here the sample spans around 530,000 distinct CDR3 sequences, approximately 15% being singletons. Study observations and caveats: New T cells are recruited in small numbers by each seasonal influenza vaccination, according to the authors' suggestion.

As for this clonotype: The antigen remains undetermined.

The sequencing used CD4+ T cells sorted from PBMCs, collected less than 25 months after vaccination. This clonotype was sampled from a man between 50 and 69 years old who received an inactivated influenza vaccine. V is TRBV7-2 and J is TRBJ2-7, with D possibly matching TRBD1 (5 bases). The DNA for the CDR3 is TGTGCCAGCAGCTTAGAGGCAGGGTCCTCCTACGAGCAGTACTTC. Its protein product is CASSLEAGSSYEQYF.